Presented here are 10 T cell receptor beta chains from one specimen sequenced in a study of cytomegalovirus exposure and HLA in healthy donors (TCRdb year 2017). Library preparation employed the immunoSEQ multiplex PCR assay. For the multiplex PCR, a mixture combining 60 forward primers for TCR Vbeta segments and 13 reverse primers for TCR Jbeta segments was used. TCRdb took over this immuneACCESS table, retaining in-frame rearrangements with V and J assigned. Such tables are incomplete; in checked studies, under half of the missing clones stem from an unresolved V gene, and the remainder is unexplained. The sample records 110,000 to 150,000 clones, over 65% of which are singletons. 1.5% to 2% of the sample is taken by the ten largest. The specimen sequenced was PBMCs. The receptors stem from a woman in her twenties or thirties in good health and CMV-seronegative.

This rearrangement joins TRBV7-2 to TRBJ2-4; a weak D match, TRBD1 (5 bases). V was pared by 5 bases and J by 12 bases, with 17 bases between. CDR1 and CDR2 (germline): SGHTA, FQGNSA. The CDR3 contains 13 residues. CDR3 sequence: CASSTRIRESQYF. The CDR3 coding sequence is TGTGCCAGCAGCACAAGAATCAGGGAATCTCAGTACTTC.

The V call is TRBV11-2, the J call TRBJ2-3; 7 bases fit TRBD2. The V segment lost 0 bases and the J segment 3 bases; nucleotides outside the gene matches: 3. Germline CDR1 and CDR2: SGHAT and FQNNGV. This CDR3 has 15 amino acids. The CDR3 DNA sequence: TGTGCCAGCAGCTTAGACGGGCGGGAGACAGATACGCAGTATTTT. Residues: CASSLDGRETDTQYF. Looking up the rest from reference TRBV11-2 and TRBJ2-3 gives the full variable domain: EAGVAQSPRYKIIEKRQSVAFWCNPISGHATLYWYQQILGQGPKLLIQFQNNGVVDDSQLPKDRFSAERLKGVDSTLKIQPAKLEDSAVYLCASSLDGRETDTQYFGPGTRLTVL.

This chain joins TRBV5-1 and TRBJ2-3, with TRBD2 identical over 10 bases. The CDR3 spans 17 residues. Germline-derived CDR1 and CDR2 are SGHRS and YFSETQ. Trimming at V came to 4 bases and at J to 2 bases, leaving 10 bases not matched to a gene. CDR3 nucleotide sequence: TGCGCCAGCAGCCAAGCCCCTAGCGGGAGATTCACAGATACGCAGTATTTT. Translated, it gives CASSQAPSGRFTDTQYF.

The CDR3 region is CASSPAWGRVRAYEQYF. The CDR3, as DNA: TGTGCCAGCAGCCCCGCGTGGGGGCGGGTCCGAGCCTACGAGCAGTACTTC. V gene TRBV7-2 combines with J gene TRBJ2-7, with D possibly being TRBD1 (6 bases). V was clipped by 5 bases and J by 2 bases, with 22 bases between them. There are 17 residues in the CDR3. CDR1 SGHTA and CDR2 FQGNSA come from the germline V gene.

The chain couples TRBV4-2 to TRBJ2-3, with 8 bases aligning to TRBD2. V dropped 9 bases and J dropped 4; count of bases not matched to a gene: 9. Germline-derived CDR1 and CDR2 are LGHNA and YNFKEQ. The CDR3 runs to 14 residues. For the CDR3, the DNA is TGTGCCAGTCGGAGAGCGGGAGACTCAGATACGCAGTATTTT. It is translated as CASRRAGDSDTQYF.

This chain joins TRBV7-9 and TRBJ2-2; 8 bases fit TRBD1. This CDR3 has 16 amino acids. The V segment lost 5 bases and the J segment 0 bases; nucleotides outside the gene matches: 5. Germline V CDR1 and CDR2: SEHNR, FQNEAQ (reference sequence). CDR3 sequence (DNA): TGTGCCAGCAGCCCGGACAGGGCCCCGAACACCGGGGAGCTGTTTTTT. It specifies CASSPDRAPNTGELFF.

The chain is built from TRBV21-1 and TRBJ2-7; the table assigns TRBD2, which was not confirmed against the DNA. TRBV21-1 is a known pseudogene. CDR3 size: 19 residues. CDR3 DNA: TGTGCCAGCAGCAAAAGGCCGGCGGGTTCTGCGGGCCTAATCTACGAGCAGTACTTC. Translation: CASSKRPAGSAGLIYEQYF.

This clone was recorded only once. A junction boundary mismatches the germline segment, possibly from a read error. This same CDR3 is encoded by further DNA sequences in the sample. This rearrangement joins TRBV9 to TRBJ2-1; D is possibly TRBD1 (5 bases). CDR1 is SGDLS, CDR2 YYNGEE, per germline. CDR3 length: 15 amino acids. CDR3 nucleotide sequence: TGTGCCAGCAGCGTACGACAGCACCCAGACAATGAGCAATTCTTC. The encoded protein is CASSVRQHPDNEQFF.

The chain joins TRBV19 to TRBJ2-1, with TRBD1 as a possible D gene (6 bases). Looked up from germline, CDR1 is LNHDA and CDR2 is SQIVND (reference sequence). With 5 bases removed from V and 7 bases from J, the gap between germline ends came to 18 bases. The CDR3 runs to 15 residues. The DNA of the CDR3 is TGTGCCAGTAGTCGATCAGGGGAATCGTGGAATGAGCAGTTCTTC. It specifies CASSRSGESWNEQFF.

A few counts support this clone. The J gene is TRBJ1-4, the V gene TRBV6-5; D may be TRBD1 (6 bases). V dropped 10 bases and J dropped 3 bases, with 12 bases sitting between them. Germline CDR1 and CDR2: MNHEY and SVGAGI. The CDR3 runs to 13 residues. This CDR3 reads CATYRAANEKLFF. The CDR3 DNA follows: TGTGCCACCTACAGGGCGGCTAATGAAAAACTGTTTTTT.